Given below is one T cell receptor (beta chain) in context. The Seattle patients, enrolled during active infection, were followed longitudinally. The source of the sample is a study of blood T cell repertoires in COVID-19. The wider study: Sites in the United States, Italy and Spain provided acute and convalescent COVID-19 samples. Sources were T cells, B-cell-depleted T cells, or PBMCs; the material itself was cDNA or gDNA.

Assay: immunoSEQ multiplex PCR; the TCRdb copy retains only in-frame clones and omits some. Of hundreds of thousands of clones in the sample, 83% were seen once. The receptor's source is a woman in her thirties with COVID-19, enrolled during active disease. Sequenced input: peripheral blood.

CDR3 sequence: CATSDPLDRGETQYF. CDR3 coding DNA: TGTGCCACCAGTGATCCCCTCGACAGGGGGGAGACCCAGTACTTC. The genes are TRBV24-1 and TRBJ2-5; 9 nucleotides line up with TRBD1. The CDR3 contains 15 residues. The germline CDR1 and CDR2 sequences are KGHDR and SFDVKD. V lost 3 bases to trimming and J lost 5 bases; unmatched junction nucleotides: 6.